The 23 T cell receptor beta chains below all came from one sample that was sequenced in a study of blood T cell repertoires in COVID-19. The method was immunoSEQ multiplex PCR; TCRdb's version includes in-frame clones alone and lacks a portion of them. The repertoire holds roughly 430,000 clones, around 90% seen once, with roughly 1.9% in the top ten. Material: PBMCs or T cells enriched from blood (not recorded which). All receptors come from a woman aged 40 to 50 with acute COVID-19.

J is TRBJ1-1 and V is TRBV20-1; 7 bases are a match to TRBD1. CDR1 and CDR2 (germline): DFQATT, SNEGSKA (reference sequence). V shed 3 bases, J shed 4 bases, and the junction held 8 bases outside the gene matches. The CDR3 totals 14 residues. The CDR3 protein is CSASKGAFGTEAFF. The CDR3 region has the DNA TGCAGTGCTAGTAAGGGGGCCTTTGGCACTGAAGCTTTCTTT.

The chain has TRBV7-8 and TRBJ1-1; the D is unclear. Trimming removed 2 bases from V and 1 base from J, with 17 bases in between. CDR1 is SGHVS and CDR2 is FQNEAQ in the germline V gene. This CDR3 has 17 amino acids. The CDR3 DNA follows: TGTGCCAGCAGCTTACGGTCGGGATTGAAGGGGAACACTGAAGCTTTCTTT. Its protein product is CASSLRSGLKGNTEAFF.

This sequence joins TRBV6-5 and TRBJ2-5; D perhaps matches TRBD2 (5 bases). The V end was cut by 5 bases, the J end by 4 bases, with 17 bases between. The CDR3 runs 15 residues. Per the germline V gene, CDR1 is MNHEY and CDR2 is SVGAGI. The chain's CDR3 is CASSQDWQRLETQYF. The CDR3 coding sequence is TGTGCCAGCAGTCAGGACTGGCAAAGGTTAGAGACCCAGTACTTC.

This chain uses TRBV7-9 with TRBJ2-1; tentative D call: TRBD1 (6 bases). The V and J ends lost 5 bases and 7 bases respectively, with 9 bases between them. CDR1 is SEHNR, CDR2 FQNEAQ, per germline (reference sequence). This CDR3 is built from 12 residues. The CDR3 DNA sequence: TGTGCCAGCAGCAGGACAGATAATGAGCAGTTCTTC. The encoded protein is CASSRTDNEQFF.

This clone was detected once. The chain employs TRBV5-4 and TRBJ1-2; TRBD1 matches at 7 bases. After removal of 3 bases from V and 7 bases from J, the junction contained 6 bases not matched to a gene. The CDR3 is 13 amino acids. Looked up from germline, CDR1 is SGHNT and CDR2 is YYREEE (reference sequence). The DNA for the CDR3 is TGTGCCAGCAGCTCGACAGGGCTCGTTGGCTACACCTTC. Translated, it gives CASSSTGLVGYTF.

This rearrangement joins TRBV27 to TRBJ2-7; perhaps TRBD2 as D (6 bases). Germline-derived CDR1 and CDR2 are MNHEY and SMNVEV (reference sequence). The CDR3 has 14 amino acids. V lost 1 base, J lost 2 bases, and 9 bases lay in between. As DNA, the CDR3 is TGTGCCAGCAGTTTATGGTCGGGGGCCTACGAGCAGTACTTC. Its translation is CASSLWSGAYEQYF.

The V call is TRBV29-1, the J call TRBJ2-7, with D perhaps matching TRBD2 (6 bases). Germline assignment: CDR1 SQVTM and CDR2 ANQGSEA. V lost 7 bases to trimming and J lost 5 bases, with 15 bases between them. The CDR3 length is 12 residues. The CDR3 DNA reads TGCAGCGCCCAGGATCGGAGGGACGAGCAGTACTTC. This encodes CSAQDRRDEQYF.

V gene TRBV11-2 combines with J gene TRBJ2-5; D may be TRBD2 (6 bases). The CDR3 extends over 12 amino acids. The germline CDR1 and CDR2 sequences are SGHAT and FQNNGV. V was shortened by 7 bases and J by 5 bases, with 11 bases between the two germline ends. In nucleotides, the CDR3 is TGTGCCAGCAACAAAGCGGGCGAGACCCAGTACTTC. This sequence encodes CASNKAGETQYF. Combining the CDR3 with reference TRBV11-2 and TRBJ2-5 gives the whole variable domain EAGVAQSPRYKIIEKRQSVAFWCNPISGHATLYWYQQILGQGPKLLIQFQNNGVVDDSQLPKDRFSAERLKGVDSTLKIQPAKLEDSAVYLCASNKAGETQYFGPGTRLLVL.

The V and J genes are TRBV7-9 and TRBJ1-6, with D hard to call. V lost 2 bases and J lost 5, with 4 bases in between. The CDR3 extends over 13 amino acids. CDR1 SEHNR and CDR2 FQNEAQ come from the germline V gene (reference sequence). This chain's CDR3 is CASSLTDNSPLHF. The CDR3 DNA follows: TGTGCCAGCAGCTTAACAGATAATTCACCCCTCCACTTT.

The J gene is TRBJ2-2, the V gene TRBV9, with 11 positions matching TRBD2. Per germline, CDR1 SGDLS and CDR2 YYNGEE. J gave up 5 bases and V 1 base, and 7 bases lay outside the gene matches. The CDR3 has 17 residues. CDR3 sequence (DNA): TGTGCCAGCAGCGTAAATAGCGGGGGGGCCTTAACCGGGGAGCTGTTTTTT. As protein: CASSVNSGGALTGELFF.

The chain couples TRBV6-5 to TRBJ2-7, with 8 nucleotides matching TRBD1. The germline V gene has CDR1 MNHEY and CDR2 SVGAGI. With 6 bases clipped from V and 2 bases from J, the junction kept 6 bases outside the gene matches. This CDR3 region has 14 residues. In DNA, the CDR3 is TGTGCCAGCAGAGTGGACAGGGCACCCTACGAGCAGTACTTC. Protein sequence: CASRVDRAPYEQYF.

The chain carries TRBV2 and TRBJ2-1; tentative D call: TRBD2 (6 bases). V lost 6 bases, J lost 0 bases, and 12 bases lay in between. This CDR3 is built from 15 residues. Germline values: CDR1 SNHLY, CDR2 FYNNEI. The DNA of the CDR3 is TGTGCCAGCAGGCGGGACTCTGACTCCTACAATGAGCAGTTCTTC. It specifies CASRRDSDSYNEQFF.

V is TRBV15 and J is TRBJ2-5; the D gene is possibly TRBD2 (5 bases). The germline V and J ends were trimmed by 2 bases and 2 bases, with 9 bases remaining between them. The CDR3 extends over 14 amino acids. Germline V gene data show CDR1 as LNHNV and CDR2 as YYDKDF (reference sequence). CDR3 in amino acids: CATSRRGGQETQYF. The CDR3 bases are TGTGCCACCAGCAGACGGGGTGGTCAAGAGACCCAGTACTTC.

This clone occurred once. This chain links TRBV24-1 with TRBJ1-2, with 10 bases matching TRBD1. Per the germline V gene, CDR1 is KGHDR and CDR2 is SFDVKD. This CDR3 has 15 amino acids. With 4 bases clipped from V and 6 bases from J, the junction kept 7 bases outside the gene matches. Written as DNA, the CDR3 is TGTGCCACCAGTGACCCGACAGGGGGCTTCCATGGCTACACCTTC. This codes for CATSDPTGGFHGYTF.

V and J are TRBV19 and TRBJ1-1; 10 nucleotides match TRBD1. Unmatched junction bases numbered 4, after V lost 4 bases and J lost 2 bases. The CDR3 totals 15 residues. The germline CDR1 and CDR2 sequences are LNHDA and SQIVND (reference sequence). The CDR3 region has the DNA TGTGCCAGTAGTACGAGGGACAGGGGTAACACTGAAGCTTTCTTT. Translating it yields CASSTRDRGNTEAFF.

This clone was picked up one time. CDR3 sequence reads: CASSLNIGQLNEQFF. Here the CDR3 DNA reads TGCGCCAGCAGCCTAAATATCGGACAGCTCAATGAGCAGTTCTTC. The chain links TRBV5-1 to TRBJ2-1, with a weak D call TRBD1 (6 bases). The CDR3 length is 15 residues. V shed 4 bases and J shed 6 bases, with 17 bases lying between them. Germline CDR1 and CDR2: SGHRS and YFSETQ.

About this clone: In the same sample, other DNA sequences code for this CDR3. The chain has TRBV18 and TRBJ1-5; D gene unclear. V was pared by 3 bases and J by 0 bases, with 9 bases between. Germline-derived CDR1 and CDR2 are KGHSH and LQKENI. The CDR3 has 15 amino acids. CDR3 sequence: CASSPSGNSNQPQHF. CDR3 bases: TGTGCCAGCTCACCGAGCGGGAATAGCAATCAGCCCCAGCATTTT.

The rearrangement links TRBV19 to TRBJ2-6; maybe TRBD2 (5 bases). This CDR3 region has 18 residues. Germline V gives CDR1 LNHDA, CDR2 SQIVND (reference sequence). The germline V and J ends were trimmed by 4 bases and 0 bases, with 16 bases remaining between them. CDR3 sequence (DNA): TGTGCCAGTAGTAATTCGTGGACTTTCAGCTCTGGGGCCAACGTCCTGACTTTC. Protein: CASSNSWTFSSGANVLTF.

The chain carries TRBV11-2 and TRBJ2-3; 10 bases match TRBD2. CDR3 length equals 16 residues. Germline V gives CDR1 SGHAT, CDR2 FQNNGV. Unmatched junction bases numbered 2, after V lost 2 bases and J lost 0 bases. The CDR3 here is CASSLLAGGSTDTQYF. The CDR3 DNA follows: TGTGCCAGCAGCTTATTAGCGGGGGGCAGCACAGATACGCAGTATTTT.

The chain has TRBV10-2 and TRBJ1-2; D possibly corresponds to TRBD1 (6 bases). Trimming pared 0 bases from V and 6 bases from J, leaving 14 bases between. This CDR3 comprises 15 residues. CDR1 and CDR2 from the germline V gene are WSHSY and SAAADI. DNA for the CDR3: TGCGCCAGCAGTGAGTCGATCGACAGGATAAATGGCTACACCTTC. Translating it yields CASSESIDRINGYTF.

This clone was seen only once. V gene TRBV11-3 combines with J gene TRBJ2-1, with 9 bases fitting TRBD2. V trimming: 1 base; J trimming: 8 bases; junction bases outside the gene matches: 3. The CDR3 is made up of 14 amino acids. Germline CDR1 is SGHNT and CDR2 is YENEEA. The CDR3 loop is CASSLGGGVDEQFF. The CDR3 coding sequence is TGTGCCAGCAGCTTAGGCGGGGGGGTCGATGAGCAGTTCTTC. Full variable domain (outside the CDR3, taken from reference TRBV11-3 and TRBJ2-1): EAGVVQSPRYKIIEKKQPVAFWCNPISGHNTLYWYLQNLGQGPELLIRYENEEAVDDSQLPKDRFSAERLKGVDSTLKIQPAELGDSAVYLCASSLGGGVDEQFFGPGTRLTVL.

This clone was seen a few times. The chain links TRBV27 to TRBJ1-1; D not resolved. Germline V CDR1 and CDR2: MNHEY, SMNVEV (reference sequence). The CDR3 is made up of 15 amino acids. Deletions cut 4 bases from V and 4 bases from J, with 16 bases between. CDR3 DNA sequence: TGTGCCAGCAGTTCGTCCGACCGATCAGGCACTGAAGCTTTCTTT. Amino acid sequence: CASSSSDRSGTEAFF.

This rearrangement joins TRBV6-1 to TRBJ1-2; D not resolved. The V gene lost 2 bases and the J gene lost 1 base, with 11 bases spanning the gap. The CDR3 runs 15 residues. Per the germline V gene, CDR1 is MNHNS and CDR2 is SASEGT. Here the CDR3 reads CASSETWQDNYGYTF. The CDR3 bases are TGTGCCAGCAGTGAAACTTGGCAGGATAACTATGGCTACACCTTC.